Below, 9 T cell receptor beta chains from the same sample are listed, as sequenced in a study of vaccination effects on CD4 cells after COVID-19. The culture ran for 9 to 11 days, and then CD4+ T cells were isolated. Antigen specificity for these receptors is unknown. Assay: immunoSEQ multiplex PCR; the TCRdb copy retains only in-frame clones and omits some. In the table there are approximately 37,000 clones, roughly 82% of which are singletons. This specimen was CD4+ T cells from PBMCs cultured without peptide, taken before COVID-19 vaccination. These receptor sequences come from a human donor who received a COVID-19 vaccine.

The chain couples TRBV18 to TRBJ1-3, with D possibly matching TRBD1 (6 bases). The germline V gene encodes CDR1 KGHSH and CDR2 LQKENI. Trimming removed 2 bases at V and 2 bases at J, with 7 bases between. This CDR3 is built from 14 residues. CDR3 protein: CASSPGGPGNTIYF. The DNA for the CDR3 is TGTGCCAGCTCACCAGGGGGCCCTGGAAACACCATATATTTT.

Points on this clone: Germline is not matched at one junction end, which may reflect a read error. The V gene is TRBV12-3 or TRBV12-4, the J gene TRBJ2-3, with D perhaps TRBD1 (5 bases). The CDR3 length is 11 residues. The CDR3 spells CASSLVRGADF. As DNA, the CDR3 is TGTGCCAGCAGTTTGGTAAGGGGCGCGGATTTT.

The chain carries TRBV4-2 and TRBJ1-1; maybe TRBD1 (6 bases). CDR1 and CDR2 from the germline V gene are LGHNA and YNFKEQ. The CDR3 is 13 amino acids. V dropped 1 base and J dropped 7 bases, with 10 bases sitting between them. The CDR3 protein is CASSQVTGNEAFF. CDR3 nucleotides: TGTGCCAGCAGCCAAGTCACAGGGAATGAAGCTTTCTTT.

The V call is TRBV6-5, the J call TRBJ2-3; D possibly matches TRBD1 or TRBD2 (5 bases each). The V end lost 9 bases, the J end lost 5 bases, and 18 bases lay between the germline ends. This CDR3 contains 14 residues. In germline, CDR1 is MNHEY, CDR2 SVGAGI. The CDR3 region has the DNA TGTGCCAGTCGGGACCGTACCCTGGGAGATACGCAGTATTTT. It codes for CASRDRTLGDTQYF.

The rearrangement links TRBV24-1 to TRBJ2-1, with 9 bases that match TRBD2. V shed 1 base, J shed 4 bases, and the junction held 7 bases outside the gene matches. This CDR3 has 17 amino acids. CDR1 and CDR2 (germline): KGHDR, SFDVKD. The CDR3 DNA follows: TGTGCCACCAGTGATTTTTCTGCTAGCGGGAAATACAATGAGCAGTTCTTC. Translating it yields CATSDFSASGKYNEQFF.

The V and J genes are TRBV6-5 and TRBJ1-3; a possible D gene is TRBD1 (6 bases). The germline gives CDR1 MNHEY, CDR2 SVGAGI. The CDR3 runs to 13 residues. The germline V and J ends were trimmed by 7 bases and 7 bases, with 14 bases remaining between them. CDR3 coding DNA: TGTGCCAGCAAAGCGGGGGCGACGAACACCATATATTTT. Protein sequence: CASKAGATNTIYF.

This clone has a handful of counts. The rearrangement joins TRBV3-1 (or the pseudogene TRBV3-2) to TRBJ1-2; TRBD1 matches 9 bases. Trimming cost V 1 base and J 8 bases; bases outside gene matches: 8. The CDR3 has 15 amino acids. Germline V lookup: CDR1 LGHDT, CDR2 YNNKEL (reference sequence). The CDR3 nucleotides are TGTGCCAGCAGCCAAGCCAACAGGGGGCTTGAGGGCTACACCTTC. Its protein is CASSQANRGLEGYTF.

The rearrangement links TRBV7-2 to TRBJ1-4; the D is unclear. Germline V lookup: CDR1 SGHTA, CDR2 FQGNSA. The CDR3 has 14 amino acids. Trimming left V 2 bases short and J 3 bases short, with 7 bases between. Here the CDR3 reads CASSLRAANEKLFF. CDR3 DNA: TGTGCCAGCAGCTTAAGGGCAGCTAATGAAAAACTGTTTTTT. Using reference TRBV7-2 and TRBJ1-4 for the parts outside the CDR3, the full variable domain is GAGVSQSPSNKVTEKGKDVELRCDPISGHTALYWYRQSLGQGLEFLIYFQGNSAPDKSGLPSDRFSAERTGGSVSTLTIQRTQQEDSAVYLCASSLRAANEKLFFGSGTQLSVL.

The chain employs TRBV5-1 and TRBJ1-2; the D gene is possibly TRBD1 (6 bases). In germline, CDR1 is SGHRS, CDR2 YFSETQ. Trimming took 4 bases from V and 2 from J, leaving 12 bases between them. CDR3 length: 14 residues. The CDR3 region has the DNA TGCGCCAGCAGCATACAGGGAGAGAACTATGGCTACACCTTC. Its protein product is CASSIQGENYGYTF.